Each of the 29 T cell receptor beta chains below was sequenced from the same sample in a study of cytomegalovirus exposure and HLA in healthy donors. This PCR relied on a set of 60 Vbeta primers and 13 Jbeta primers. Sequencing used immunoSEQ multiplex PCR; TCRdb keeps in-frame clones, though not all of them. The table shows 45,000 to 70,000 clones, with around 80% occurring only once. Sequenced: PBMCs. The origin of the receptors is a man aged 50 to 60 in good health and CMV-seronegative.

This clone appeared a few times. The chain carries TRBV9 and TRBJ1-2, with 10 bases that match TRBD1. The V and J ends lost 0 bases and 5 bases, in that order; junction bases with no gene match: 10. Germline V gene data show CDR1 as SGDLS and CDR2 as YYNGEE. The CDR3 length is 17 residues. The CDR3 DNA follows: TGTGCCAGCAGCGTAGAGCCCGGGACAGGGGCGGGGTATGGCTACACCTTC. It is translated as CASSVEPGTGAGYGYTF.

Regarding this clone: One junction end disagrees with the germline gene, perhaps due to a read error. The chain employs TRBV11-2 and TRBJ1-1; 7 bases match TRBD1. Germline assignment: CDR1 SGHAT and CDR2 FQNNGV. This CDR3 spans 14 amino acids. The CDR3 here is CASSLEGALGEAFF. DNA for the CDR3: TGTGCCAGCAGCCTAGAGGGGGCTCTGGGTGAAGCTTTCTTT.

V and J are TRBV6-1 and TRBJ2-1; 10 bases fit TRBD1. Germline V gives CDR1 MNHNS, CDR2 SASEGT. J lost 8 bases, V lost 6 bases, and 1 base had no gene match. This CDR3 is 12 amino acids long. This chain's CDR3 is CASRDRGYEQFF. The CDR3 DNA reads as TGTGCCAGCAGGGACAGGGGGTATGAGCAGTTCTTC.

The J gene is TRBJ1-4, the V gene TRBV5-6, with 10 bases lining up with TRBD1. The germline V gene has CDR1 SGHDT and CDR2 YYEEEE. Germline trimming cut 4 bases from V and 5 bases from J; bases unmatched to any gene: 5. CDR3 size: 15 residues. CDR3 in amino acids: CASSLSGQGNEKLFF. Written as DNA, the CDR3 is TGTGCCAGCAGCCTATCGGGACAGGGGAATGAAAAACTGTTTTTT.

The gene calls are TRBV5-6 and TRBJ1-1; maybe TRBD1 (5 bases). CDR3 length: 15 amino acids. Germline-derived CDR1 and CDR2 are SGHDT and YYEEEE. The V end lost 6 bases, the J end lost 0 bases, and 15 bases lay between the germline ends. The CDR3 sequence: CASTNWGGLNTEAFF. The CDR3 DNA follows: TGTGCCAGCACAAACTGGGGGGGGTTGAACACTGAAGCTTTCTTT.

This clone was recorded a few times. The rearrangement joins TRBV5-1 to TRBJ2-7; D may be TRBD2 (7 bases). This CDR3 has 15 residues. V was trimmed by 5 bases and J by 5 bases, leaving 20 bases between them. Germline assignment: CDR1 SGHRS and CDR2 YFSETQ. The CDR3 nucleotides are TGCGCCAGCAGTCCCCCTCGGGGAGGGGACAACGAGCAGTACTTC. Translating gives CASSPPRGGDNEQYF.

This chain uses TRBV5-1 with TRBJ1-5, with D uncertain. Trimming took 0 bases from V and 6 from J, leaving 13 bases between them. CDR1 SGHRS and CDR2 YFSETQ come from the germline V gene. CDR3 length equals 15 residues. This CDR3 is CASSLGTGEGQPQHF. The DNA for the CDR3 is TGCGCCAGCAGCTTGGGGACGGGAGAGGGTCAGCCCCAGCATTTT.

J is TRBJ1-3 and V is TRBV6-1; D is unclear. Trimming removed 2 bases from V and 0 bases from J, with 5 bases in between. The CDR3 is made up of 14 amino acids. Per germline, CDR1 MNHNS and CDR2 SASEGT. The CDR3 bases are TGTGCCAGCAGTGAAAGGAGCTCTGGAAACACCATATATTTT. Its translation is CASSERSSGNTIYF.

The V gene is TRBV9, the J gene TRBJ2-3; 7 positions match TRBD2. The V gene end was trimmed by 4 bases and the J gene end by 2 bases; junction bases not matched to a gene: 7. The CDR3 extends over 15 amino acids. The germline V gene has CDR1 SGDLS and CDR2 YYNGEE. Here the CDR3 DNA reads TGTGCCAGCAGCTCCCCGAGGGACTACACAGATACGCAGTATTTT. Its protein product is CASSSPRDYTDTQYF.

The rearrangement links TRBV5-1 to TRBJ2-2; TRBD1 matches 8 bases. The ends lost 0 bases at V and 6 bases at J; junction bases unmatched: 1. The CDR3 has 14 amino acids. Germline V gene lookup returns CDR1 SGHRS and CDR2 YFSETQ. This CDR3 is CASSLDRGAGELFF. In nucleotides, the CDR3 is TGCGCCAGCAGCTTGGACAGGGGGGCCGGGGAGCTGTTTTTT.

The V and J genes are TRBV5-1 and TRBJ2-3, with 11 bases lining up with TRBD2. This CDR3 region has 17 residues. The germline V gene encodes CDR1 SGHRS and CDR2 YFSETQ. Trimming cost V 0 bases and J 4 bases; bases outside gene matches: 7. The CDR3 protein is CASSLAPSGGRADTQYF. CDR3 sequence (DNA): TGCGCCAGCAGCTTGGCGCCTAGCGGGGGGAGGGCAGATACGCAGTATTTT.

The chain joins TRBV15 to TRBJ2-5; TRBD1 agrees at 8 bases. V lost 1 base and J lost 3; bases outside the gene matches: 4. The CDR3 spans 15 residues. CDR1 is LNHNV and CDR2 is YYDKDF in the germline V gene (reference sequence). The CDR3 loop is CATSRGGQGEETQYF. CDR3 sequence (DNA): TGTGCCACCAGCAGAGGTGGACAGGGCGAAGAGACCCAGTACTTC.

The chain carries TRBV5-5 and TRBJ1-2; the D is unclear. CDR1 is SGHKS, CDR2 YYEKEE, per germline (reference sequence). V lost 0 bases and J lost 13, with 13 bases in between. The CDR3 spans 12 residues. CDR3 amino acids: CASSLVRAAGTF. The DNA of the CDR3 is TGTGCCAGCAGCTTGGTTCGCGCTGCTGGCACCTTC.

The chain links TRBV4-2 to TRBJ2-2, with D possibly being TRBD1 (5 bases). The V end lost 4 bases, the J end lost 0 bases, and 12 bases lay between the germline ends. Germline values: CDR1 LGHNA, CDR2 YNFKEQ. The CDR3 length is 16 residues. The CDR3 region has the DNA TGTGCCAGCAGCCCCAGGGTCAACGCGAACACCGGGGAGCTGTTTTTT. Encoded protein: CASSPRVNANTGELFF.

This clone occurred once. V is TRBV27 and J is TRBJ1-5, with 9 bases matching TRBD1. V was clipped by 6 bases and J by 3 bases; unmatched bases: 3. This CDR3 has 14 residues. CDR1 is MNHEY and CDR2 is SMNVEV in the germline V gene (reference sequence). CDR3 residues: CASRRTGANQPQHF. The DNA of the CDR3 is TGTGCCAGCAGGCGGACAGGGGCCAATCAGCCCCAGCATTTT.

This CDR3 is CASSLTGLGNQPQHF. CDR3 in DNA: TGTGCCAGCAGTCTAACAGGGTTGGGCAATCAGCCCCAGCATTTT. This sequence joins TRBV6-1 and TRBJ1-5; tentative D call: TRBD1 (6 bases). Germline V gene data show CDR1 as MNHNS and CDR2 as SASEGT. V was clipped by 5 bases and J by 2 bases, with 13 bases between them. The CDR3 totals 15 residues.

This clone was detected a few times. The V call is TRBV14, the J call TRBJ1-2; tentatively, D is TRBD1 (6 bases). V lost 4 bases, J lost 3 bases, and 15 bases lay in between. This CDR3 has 15 residues. Per the germline V gene, CDR1 is SGHDN and CDR2 is FVKESK. The CDR3 loop is CASSLNREWHYGYTF. Written as DNA, the CDR3 is TGTGCCAGCAGCCTAAACAGGGAGTGGCACTATGGCTACACCTTC.

This clone was counted a few times. The chain links TRBV6-4 to TRBJ2-1, with D maybe TRBD1 (6 bases). In germline, CDR1 is MRHNA, CDR2 SNTAGT. The V gene lost 5 bases and the J gene lost 6 bases, with 20 bases spanning the gap. The CDR3 sequence is 16 residues long. The CDR3 spells CASSSLQGGDLNEQFF. Written as DNA, the CDR3 is TGTGCCAGCAGTTCTCTACAGGGTGGGGACCTCAATGAGCAGTTCTTC.

The chain recombines TRBV10-1 with TRBJ2-1; 7 bases line up with TRBD2. V shed 5 bases, J shed 5 bases, and the junction held 18 bases outside the gene matches. CDR3 length: 18 amino acids. Germline V gives CDR1 WNHNN, CDR2 SYGVQD (reference sequence). The CDR3 sequence: CASSRNTKGLPSNNEQFF. The CDR3 DNA sequence: TGCGCCAGCAGTCGGAACACAAAGGGACTACCTAGTAACAATGAGCAGTTCTTC.

The chain combines TRBV5-4 with TRBJ1-2; the D gene is possibly TRBD1 (5 bases). The CDR3 extends over 14 amino acids. Germline CDR1 SGHNT, CDR2 YYREEE (reference sequence). V gave up 0 bases and J gave up 7 bases, with 13 bases separating them. The CDR3 sequence is CASSLVAGWGGYTF. The CDR3 nucleotides read TGTGCCAGCAGCTTGGTAGCAGGGTGGGGTGGCTACACCTTC.

This sequence joins TRBV6-1 and TRBJ1-1, with 7 nucleotides matching TRBD1. Per germline, CDR1 MNHNS and CDR2 SASEGT. The V segment lost 4 bases and the J segment 3 bases; nucleotides outside the gene matches: 2. The CDR3 has 13 residues. The CDR3 protein is CASSADRDTEAFF. The CDR3 nucleotides are TGTGCCAGCAGTGCAGACAGGGACACTGAAGCTTTCTTT.

The chain is built from TRBV5-6 and TRBJ2-5; 7 bases map to TRBD2. Trimming removed 3 bases from V and 2 bases from J; junction bases left unmatched: 1. The CDR3 is made up of 13 amino acids. Germline CDR1 is SGHDT and CDR2 is YYEEEE. CDR3 protein: CASSSGLQETQYF. In DNA, the CDR3 is TGTGCCAGCAGCTCGGGACTACAAGAGACCCAGTACTTC.

This clone was seen a single time. This rearrangement joins TRBV29-1 to TRBJ1-4, with D possibly matching TRBD1 (6 bases). This CDR3 is built from 14 residues. The germline gives CDR1 SQVTM, CDR2 ANQGSEA. Trimming cost V 7 bases and J 5 bases, with 17 bases left between them. In DNA, the CDR3 is TGCAGCGCTGCAGAAGACAGGTCAAATGAAAAACTGTTTTTT. The encoded protein is CSAAEDRSNEKLFF.

The chain is built from TRBV9 and TRBJ2-3; a possible D gene is TRBD1 (6 bases). V lost 0 bases and J 1 base, leaving 9 bases between the germline ends. The CDR3 is 15 residues long. Germline V gene sequence: CDR1 SGDLS, CDR2 YYNGEE. The CDR3 DNA reads as TGTGCCAGCAGCGTAGAGGCAGGGGGCACAGATACGCAGTATTTT. Residues: CASSVEAGGTDTQYF.

The chain uses TRBV7-9 and TRBJ2-1; 11 nucleotides align to TRBD2. Germline-derived CDR1 and CDR2 are SEHNR and FQNEAQ (reference sequence). Unmatched junction bases numbered 7, after V lost 5 bases and J lost 4 bases. The CDR3 runs 16 residues. CDR3 nucleotides: TGTGCCAGCAGCGGGGGACTAGCGGAGACATACAATGAGCAGTTCTTC. It translates to CASSGGLAETYNEQFF. Filled out from reference TRBV7-9 and TRBJ2-1, the complete variable domain reads DTGVSQNPRHKITKRGQNVTFRCDPISEHNRLYWYRQTLGQGPEFLTYFQNEAQLEKSRLLSDRFSAERPKGSFSTLEIQRTEQGDSAMYLCASSGGLAETYNEQFFGPGTRLTVL.

This rearrangement joins TRBV21-1 to TRBJ1-5; TRBD1, the table's D call, was not compared with the DNA. TRBV21-1 represents a pseudogene. This CDR3 has 19 amino acids. The DNA of the CDR3 is TGTGCCAGCAATGATGACAGGACGATAGCAATCAGGGGCAATCAGCCCCAGCATTTT. Translating gives CASNDDRTIAIRGNQPQHF.

This clone was counted a few times. V gene TRBV5-4 combines with J gene TRBJ2-1, with TRBD1 as a possible D gene (5 bases). The germline V gene has CDR1 SGHNT and CDR2 YYREEE (reference sequence). V lost 0 bases, J lost 4 bases, and 5 bases lay in between. This CDR3 is built from 13 residues. The CDR3 loop reads CASSLGQYNEQFF. The CDR3 coding sequence is TGTGCCAGCAGCTTGGGACAGTACAATGAGCAGTTCTTC.

This chain links TRBV29-1 with TRBJ2-1; D is possibly TRBD1 (6 bases). The germline V and J ends were trimmed by 1 base and 5 bases, with 9 bases remaining between them. CDR3 length: 13 residues. The germline V gene encodes CDR1 SQVTM and CDR2 ANQGSEA. CDR3 DNA sequence: TGCAGCGTTGAAGGGGGGCGGCACAATGAGCAGTTCTTC. Translating gives CSVEGGRHNEQFF.

This clone has a handful of counts. V gene TRBV28 combines with J gene TRBJ1-4, with D hard to call. CDR1 is MDHEN and CDR2 is SYDVKM in the germline V gene. CDR3 length: 15 amino acids. Trimming left V 6 bases short and J 3 bases short, with 14 bases between. CDR3 sequence reads: CASRPLEEANEKLFF. The DNA for the CDR3 is TGTGCCAGCAGACCCCTGGAGGAGGCTAATGAAAAACTGTTTTTT.